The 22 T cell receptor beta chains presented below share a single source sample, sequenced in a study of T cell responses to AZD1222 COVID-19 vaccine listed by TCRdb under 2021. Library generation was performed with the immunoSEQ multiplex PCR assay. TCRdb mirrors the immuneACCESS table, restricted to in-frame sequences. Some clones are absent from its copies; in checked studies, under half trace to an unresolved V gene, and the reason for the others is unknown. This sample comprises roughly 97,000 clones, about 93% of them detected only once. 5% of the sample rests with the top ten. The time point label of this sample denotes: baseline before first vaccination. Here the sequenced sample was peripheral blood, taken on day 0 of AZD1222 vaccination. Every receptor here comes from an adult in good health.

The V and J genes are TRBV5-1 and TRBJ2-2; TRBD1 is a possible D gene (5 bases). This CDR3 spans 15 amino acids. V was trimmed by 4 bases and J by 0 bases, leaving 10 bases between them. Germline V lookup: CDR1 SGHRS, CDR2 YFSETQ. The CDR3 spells CASSLDTANTGELFF. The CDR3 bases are TGCGCCAGCAGCCTGGACACTGCGAACACCGGGGAGCTGTTTTTT.

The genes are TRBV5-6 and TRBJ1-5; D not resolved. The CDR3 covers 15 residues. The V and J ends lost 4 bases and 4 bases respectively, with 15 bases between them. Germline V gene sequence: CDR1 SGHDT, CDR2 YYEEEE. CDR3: CASSKHGVWNQPQHF. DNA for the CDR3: TGTGCCAGCAGCAAGCACGGGGTTTGGAATCAGCCCCAGCATTTT.

This chain's CDR3 is CASSLFGRSVGTDTQYF. Here the CDR3 DNA reads TGTGCCAGCAGCTTGTTTGGCAGATCGGTCGGCACAGATACGCAGTATTTT. The gene calls are TRBV5-4 and TRBJ2-3; D is unclear. Trimming removed 1 base from V and 1 base from J, with 16 bases in between. The CDR3 is 17 amino acids. Germline loops: CDR1 SGHNT, CDR2 YYREEE (reference sequence).

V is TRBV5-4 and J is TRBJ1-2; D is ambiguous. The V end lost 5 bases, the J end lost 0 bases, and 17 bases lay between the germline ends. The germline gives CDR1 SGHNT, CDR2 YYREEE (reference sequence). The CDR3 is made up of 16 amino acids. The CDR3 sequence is CASSPFGEETNYGYTF. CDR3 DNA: TGTGCCAGCAGTCCGTTCGGGGAGGAGACTAACTATGGCTACACCTTC.

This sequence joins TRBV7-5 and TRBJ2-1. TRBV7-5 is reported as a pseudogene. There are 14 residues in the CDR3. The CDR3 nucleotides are TGTGCCAGAAGTTTCCGGACCGGTGTCAATGAGCAGTTCTTC. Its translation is CARSFRTGVNEQFF.

CDR3 loop: CASSLDPNSYNEQFF. The DNA of the CDR3 is TGCGCCAGCAGCTTGGATCCTAACTCCTACAATGAGCAGTTCTTC. J is TRBJ2-1 and V is TRBV5-1; D not resolved. Trimming took 0 bases from V and 0 from J, leaving 7 bases between them. The CDR3 consists of 15 residues. Germline V gene lookup returns CDR1 SGHRS and CDR2 YFSETQ.

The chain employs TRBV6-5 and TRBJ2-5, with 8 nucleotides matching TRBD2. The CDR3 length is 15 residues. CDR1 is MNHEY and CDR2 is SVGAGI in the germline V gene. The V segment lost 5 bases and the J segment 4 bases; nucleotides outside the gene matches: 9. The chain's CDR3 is CASSPTAGEAETQYF. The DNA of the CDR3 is TGTGCCAGCAGTCCTACAGCGGGAGAGGCAGAGACCCAGTACTTC.

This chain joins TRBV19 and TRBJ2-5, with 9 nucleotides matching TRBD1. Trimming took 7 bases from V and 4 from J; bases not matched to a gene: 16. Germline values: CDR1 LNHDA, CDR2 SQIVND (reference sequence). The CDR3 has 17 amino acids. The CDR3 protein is CASKGFSGTGLRETQYF. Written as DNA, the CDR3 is TGTGCCAGTAAGGGGTTCTCCGGGACAGGGCTTCGAGAGACCCAGTACTTC.

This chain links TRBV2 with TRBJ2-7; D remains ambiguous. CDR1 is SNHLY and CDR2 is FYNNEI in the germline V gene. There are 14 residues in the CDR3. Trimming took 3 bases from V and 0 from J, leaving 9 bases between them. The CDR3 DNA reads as TGTGCCAGCAGTGACGATAGTTACTCCTACGAGCAGTACTTC. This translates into CASSDDSYSYEQYF.

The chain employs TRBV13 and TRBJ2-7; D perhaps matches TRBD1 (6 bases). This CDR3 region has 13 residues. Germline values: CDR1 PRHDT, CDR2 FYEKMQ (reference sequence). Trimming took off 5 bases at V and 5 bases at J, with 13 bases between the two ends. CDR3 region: CASSLDSGNEQYF. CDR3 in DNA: TGTGCCAGCAGCCTGGACAGTGGTAACGAGCAGTACTTC. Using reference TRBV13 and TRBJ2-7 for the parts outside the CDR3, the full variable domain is AAGVIQSPRHLIKEKRETATLKCYPIPRHDTVYWYQQGPGQDPQFLISFYEKMQSDKGSIPDRFSAQQFSDYHSELNMSSLELGDSALYFCASSLDSGNEQYFGPGTRLTVT.

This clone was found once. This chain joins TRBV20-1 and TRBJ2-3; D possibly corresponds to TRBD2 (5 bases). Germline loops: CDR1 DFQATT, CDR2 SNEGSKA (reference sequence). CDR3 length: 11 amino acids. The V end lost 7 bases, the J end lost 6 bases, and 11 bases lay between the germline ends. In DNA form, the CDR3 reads TGCAGTGGGGGAGTTGAGGATACGCAGTATTTT. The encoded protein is CSGGVEDTQYF.

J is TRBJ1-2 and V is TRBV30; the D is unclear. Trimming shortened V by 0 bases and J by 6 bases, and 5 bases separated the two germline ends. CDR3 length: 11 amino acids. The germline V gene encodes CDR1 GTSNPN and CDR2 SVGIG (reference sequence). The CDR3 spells CAWSVPHGYTF. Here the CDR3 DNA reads TGTGCCTGGAGTGTACCCCATGGCTACACCTTC.

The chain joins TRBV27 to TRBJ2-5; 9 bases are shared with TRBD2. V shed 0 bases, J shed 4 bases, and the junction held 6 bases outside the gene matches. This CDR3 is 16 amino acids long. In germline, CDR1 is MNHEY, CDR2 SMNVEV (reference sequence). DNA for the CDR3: TGTGCCAGCAGTTTATCCCCGGGACTAGCTTTAGAGACCCAGTACTTC. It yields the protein CASSLSPGLALETQYF.

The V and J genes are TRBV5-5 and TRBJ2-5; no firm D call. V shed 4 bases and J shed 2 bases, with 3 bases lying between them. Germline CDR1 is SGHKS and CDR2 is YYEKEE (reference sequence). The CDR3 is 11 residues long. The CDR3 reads CASSLQETQYF. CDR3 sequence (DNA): TGTGCCAGCAGCCTACAAGAGACCCAGTACTTC.

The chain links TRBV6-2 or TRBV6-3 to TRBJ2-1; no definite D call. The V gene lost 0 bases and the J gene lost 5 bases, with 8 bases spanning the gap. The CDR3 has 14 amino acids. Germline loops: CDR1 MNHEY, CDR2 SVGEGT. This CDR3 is CASSYSTLDNEQFF. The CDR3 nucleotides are TGTGCCAGCAGTTACTCGACTCTCGACAATGAGCAGTTCTTC.

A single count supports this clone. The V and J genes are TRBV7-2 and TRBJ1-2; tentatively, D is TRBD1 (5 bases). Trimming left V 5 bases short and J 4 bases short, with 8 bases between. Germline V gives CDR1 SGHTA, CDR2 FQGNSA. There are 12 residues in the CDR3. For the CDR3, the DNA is TGTGCCAGCAGCGGGACCGCCTATGGCTACACCTTC. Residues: CASSGTAYGYTF.

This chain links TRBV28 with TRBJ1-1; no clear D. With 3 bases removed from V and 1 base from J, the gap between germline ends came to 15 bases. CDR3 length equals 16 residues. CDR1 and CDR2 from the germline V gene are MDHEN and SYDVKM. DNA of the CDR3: TGTGCCAGCAGTTTGGATAATTTTTTTGGGAACACTGAAGCTTTCTTT. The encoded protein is CASSLDNFFGNTEAFF.

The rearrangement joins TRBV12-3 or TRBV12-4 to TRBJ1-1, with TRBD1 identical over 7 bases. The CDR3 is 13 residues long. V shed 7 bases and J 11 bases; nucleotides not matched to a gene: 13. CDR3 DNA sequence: TGTGCCAGCACAACCAGGGGGGGCCTTGGGGCTTTCTTT. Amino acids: CASTTRGGLGAFF.

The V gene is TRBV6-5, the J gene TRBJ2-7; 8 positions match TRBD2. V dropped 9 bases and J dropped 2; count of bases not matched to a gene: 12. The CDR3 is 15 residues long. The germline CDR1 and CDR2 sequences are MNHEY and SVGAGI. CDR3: CASRPRFSGAYEQYF. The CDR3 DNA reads TGTGCCAGTAGGCCCCGATTTAGCGGGGCCTACGAGCAGTACTTC.

CDR3 coding DNA: TGTGCCAGCACGACAGACTCTGGAAACACCATATATTTT. It yields the protein CASTTDSGNTIYF. The chain joins TRBV2 to TRBJ1-3, with a possible D match to TRBD1 (5 bases). CDR1 is SNHLY, CDR2 FYNNEI, per germline. This CDR3 is 13 amino acids long. The V end was cut by 7 bases, the J end by 0 bases, with 7 bases between. Combining the CDR3 with reference TRBV2 and TRBJ1-3 gives the whole variable domain EPEVTQTPSHQVTQMGQEVILRCVPISNHLYFYWYRQILGQKVEFLVSFYNNEISEKSEIFDDQFSVERPDGSNFTLKIRSTKLEDSAMYFCASTTDSGNTIYFGEGSWLTVV.

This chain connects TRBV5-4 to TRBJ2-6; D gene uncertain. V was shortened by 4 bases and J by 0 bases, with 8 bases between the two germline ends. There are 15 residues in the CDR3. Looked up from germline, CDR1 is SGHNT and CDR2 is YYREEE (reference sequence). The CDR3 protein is CASSPGPSGANVLTF. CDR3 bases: TGTGCCAGCAGCCCAGGACCCTCTGGGGCCAACGTCCTGACTTTC.

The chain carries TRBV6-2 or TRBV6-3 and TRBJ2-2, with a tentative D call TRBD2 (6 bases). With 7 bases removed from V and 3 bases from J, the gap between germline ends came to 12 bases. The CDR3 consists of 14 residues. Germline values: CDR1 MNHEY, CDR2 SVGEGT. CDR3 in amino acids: CASIPREDTGELFF. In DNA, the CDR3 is TGTGCCAGCATCCCCAGGGAGGACACCGGGGAGCTGTTTTTT.